This TCR beta chain was captured in a study of blood T cells in healthy people across ages. For the study at large: For every two T cells, template switching captured about one barcoded beta molecule. Study observations and caveats: Among long-lived donors, naive CD4+ cells were more numerous and diversity higher than in aged donors. Those diversity estimates obtained from one million T cells were thought to be underestimates.

A J-beta primer mix and a sample-barcoded 5' primer were used in a second PCR of about 6 to 12 cycles. TCRdb re-called the 5' RACE reads through MiXCR, storing one row per CDR3 protein. The sample yields approximately 850,000 distinct CDR3 sequences, under 45% seen once. For every donor, a draw yielded around 10 milliliters of peripheral blood. Details on this clonotype: The antigen is not known.

The germline gives CDR1 LNHNV, CDR2 YYDKDF (reference sequence). The CDR3 extends over 15 amino acids. The ends were cut back, 3 bases at V and 1 base at J, with 12 bases in the middle. Input material: blood. The TCR was taken from a man aged 55 to 70 in good health. V gene TRBV15 combines with J gene TRBJ1-1; tentative D call: TRBD1 (5 bases). The CDR3, as DNA: TGTGCCACCAGCAGCCGCGGACACAGGAACACTGAAGCTTTCTTT. It is translated as CATSSRGHRNTEAFF.